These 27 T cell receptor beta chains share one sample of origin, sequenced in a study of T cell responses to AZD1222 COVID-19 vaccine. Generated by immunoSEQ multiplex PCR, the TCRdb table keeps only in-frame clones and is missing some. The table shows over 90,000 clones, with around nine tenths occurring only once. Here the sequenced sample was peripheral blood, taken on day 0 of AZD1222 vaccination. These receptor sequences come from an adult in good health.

This CDR3 is CASSPRQNSATNEKLFF. In nucleotides, the CDR3 is TGTGCCAGTAGTCCCCGACAGAATAGCGCAACTAATGAAAAACTGTTTTTT. The V gene is TRBV19, the J gene TRBJ1-4; possible D gene TRBD1, 5 bases. This CDR3 has 17 residues. The germline V gene encodes CDR1 LNHDA and CDR2 SQIVND (reference sequence). V gave up 5 bases and J gave up 0 bases, with 16 bases separating them.

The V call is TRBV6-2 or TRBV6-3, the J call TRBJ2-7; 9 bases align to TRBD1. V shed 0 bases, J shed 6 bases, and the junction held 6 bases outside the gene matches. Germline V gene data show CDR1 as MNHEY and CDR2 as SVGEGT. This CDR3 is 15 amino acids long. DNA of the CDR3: TGTGCCAGCAGTTACTCGATTACAGGGGGCGTCGAGCAGTACTTC. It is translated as CASSYSITGGVEQYF.

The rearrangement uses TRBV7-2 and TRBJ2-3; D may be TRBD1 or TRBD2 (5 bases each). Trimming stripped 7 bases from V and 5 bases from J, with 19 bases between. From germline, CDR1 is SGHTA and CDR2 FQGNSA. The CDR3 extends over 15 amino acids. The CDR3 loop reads CASTTSRGSEDTQYF. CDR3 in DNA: TGTGCCAGCACAACCTCGAGGGGTTCGGAAGATACGCAGTATTTT.

The CDR3 region is CACRDRGLTEAFF. CDR3 in DNA: TGTGCCTGTCGGGACAGGGGACTCACTGAAGCTTTCTTT. The chain recombines TRBV6-5 with TRBJ1-1; TRBD1 matches at 10 bases. There are 13 residues in the CDR3. Germline values: CDR1 MNHEY, CDR2 SVGAGI. V gave up 11 bases and J gave up 4 bases; unmatched junction bases: 7.

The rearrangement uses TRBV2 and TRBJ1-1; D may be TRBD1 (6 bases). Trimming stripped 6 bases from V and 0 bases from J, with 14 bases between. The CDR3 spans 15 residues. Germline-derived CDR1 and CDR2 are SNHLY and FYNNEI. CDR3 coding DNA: TGTGCCAGCAGCGCTAGGGGGGAAATGAACACTGAAGCTTTCTTT. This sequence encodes CASSARGEMNTEAFF.

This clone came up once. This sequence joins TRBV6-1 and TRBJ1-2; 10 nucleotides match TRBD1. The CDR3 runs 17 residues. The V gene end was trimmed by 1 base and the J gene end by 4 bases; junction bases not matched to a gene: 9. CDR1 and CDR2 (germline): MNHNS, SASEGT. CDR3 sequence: CASSEGWGTGVGYGYTF. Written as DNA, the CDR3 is TGTGCCAGCAGTGAAGGGTGGGGGACAGGGGTTGGCTATGGCTACACCTTC.

The CDR3 reads CAISESRGLQGPRTDTQYF. The CDR3, as DNA: TGTGCCATCAGTGAGTCCCGGGGGCTACAGGGGCCCCGCACAGATACGCAGTATTTT. This rearrangement joins TRBV10-3 to TRBJ2-3, with a weak D call TRBD1 (7 bases). The V and J ends lost 0 bases and 1 base respectively, with 20 bases between them. Germline V gene data show CDR1 as ENHRY and CDR2 as SYGVKD. CDR3 length: 19 amino acids.

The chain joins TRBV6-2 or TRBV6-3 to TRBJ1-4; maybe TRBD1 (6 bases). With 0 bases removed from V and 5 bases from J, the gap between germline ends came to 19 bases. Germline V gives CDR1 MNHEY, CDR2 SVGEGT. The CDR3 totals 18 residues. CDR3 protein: CASSYSTSTQGNNEKLFF. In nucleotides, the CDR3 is TGTGCCAGCAGTTACTCGACATCGACGCAGGGGAACAATGAAAAACTGTTTTTT.

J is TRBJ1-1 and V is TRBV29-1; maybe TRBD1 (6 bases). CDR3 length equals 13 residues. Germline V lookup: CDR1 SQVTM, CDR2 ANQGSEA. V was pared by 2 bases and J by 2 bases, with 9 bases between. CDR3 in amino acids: CSVELRGNTEAFF. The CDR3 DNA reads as TGCAGCGTTGAACTCAGGGGAAACACTGAAGCTTTCTTT.

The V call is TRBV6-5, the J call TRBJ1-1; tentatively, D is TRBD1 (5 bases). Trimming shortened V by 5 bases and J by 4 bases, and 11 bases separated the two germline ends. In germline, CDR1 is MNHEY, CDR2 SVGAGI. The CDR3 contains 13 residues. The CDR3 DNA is TGTGCCAGCAGTCCATACGGGGGCACTGAAGCTTTCTTT. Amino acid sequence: CASSPYGGTEAFF.

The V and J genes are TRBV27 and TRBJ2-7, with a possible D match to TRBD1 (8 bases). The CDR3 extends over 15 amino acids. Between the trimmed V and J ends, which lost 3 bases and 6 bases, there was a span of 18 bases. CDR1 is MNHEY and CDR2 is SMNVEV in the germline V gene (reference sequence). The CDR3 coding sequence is TGTGCCAGCAGTTTTGGACAGGGAGGGTTCTTCGAGCAGTACTTC. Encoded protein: CASSFGQGGFFEQYF.

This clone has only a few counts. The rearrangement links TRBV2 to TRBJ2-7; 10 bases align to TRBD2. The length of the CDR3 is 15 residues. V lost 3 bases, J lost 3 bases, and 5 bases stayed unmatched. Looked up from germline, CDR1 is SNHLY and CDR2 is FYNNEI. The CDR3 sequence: CASSEPTSGFYEQYF. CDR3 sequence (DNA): TGTGCCAGCAGTGAGCCGACTAGCGGGTTCTACGAGCAGTACTTC.

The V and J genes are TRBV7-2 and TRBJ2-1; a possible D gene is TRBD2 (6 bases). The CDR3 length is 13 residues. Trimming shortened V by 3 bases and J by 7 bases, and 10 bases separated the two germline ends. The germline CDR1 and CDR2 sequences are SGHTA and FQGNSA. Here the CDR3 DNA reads TGTGCCAGCAGCTTCCGGGGGATGAATGAGCAGTTCTTC. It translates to CASSFRGMNEQFF.

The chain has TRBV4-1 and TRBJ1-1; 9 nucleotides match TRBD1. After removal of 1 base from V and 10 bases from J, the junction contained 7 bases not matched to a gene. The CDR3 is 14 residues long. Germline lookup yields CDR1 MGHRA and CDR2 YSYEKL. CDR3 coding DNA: TGCGCCAGCAGCCAAGCCTTGGGGACAGGGAGAGCTTTCTTT. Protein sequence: CASSQALGTGRAFF.

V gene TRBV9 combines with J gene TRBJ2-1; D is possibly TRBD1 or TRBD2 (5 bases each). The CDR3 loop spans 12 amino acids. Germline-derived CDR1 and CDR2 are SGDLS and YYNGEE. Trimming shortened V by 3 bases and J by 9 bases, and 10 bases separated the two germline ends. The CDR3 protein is CASSGRDPEQFF. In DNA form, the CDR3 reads TGTGCCAGCAGCGGCCGGGACCCTGAGCAGTTCTTC.

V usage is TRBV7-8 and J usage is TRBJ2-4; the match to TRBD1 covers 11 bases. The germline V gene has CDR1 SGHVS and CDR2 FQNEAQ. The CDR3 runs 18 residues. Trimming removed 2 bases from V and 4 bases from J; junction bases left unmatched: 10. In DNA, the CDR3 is TGTGCCAGCAGCTTATCAATACGGACAGGGGGCAGGAAAAACATTCAGTACTTC. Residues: CASSLSIRTGGRKNIQYF.

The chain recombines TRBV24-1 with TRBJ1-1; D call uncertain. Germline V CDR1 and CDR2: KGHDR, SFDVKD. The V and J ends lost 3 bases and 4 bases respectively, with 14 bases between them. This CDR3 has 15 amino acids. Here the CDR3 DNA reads TGTGCCACCAGTGATAGCGGACTACCGGGCACTGAAGCTTTCTTT. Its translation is CATSDSGLPGTEAFF.

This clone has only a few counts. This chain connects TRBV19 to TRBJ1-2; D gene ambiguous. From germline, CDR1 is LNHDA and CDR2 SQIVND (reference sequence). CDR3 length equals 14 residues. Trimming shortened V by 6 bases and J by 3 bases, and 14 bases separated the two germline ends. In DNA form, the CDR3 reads TGTGCCAGTAGCATTGTAAATGCTGACTATGGCTACACCTTC. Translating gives CASSIVNADYGYTF.

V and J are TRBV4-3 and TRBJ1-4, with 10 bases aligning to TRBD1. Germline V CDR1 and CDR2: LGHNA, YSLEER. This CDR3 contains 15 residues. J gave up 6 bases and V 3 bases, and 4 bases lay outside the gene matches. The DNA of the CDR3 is TGCGCCAGCAGCCAGCCGGGACAGGGGCATGAAAAACTGTTTTTT. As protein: CASSQPGQGHEKLFF.

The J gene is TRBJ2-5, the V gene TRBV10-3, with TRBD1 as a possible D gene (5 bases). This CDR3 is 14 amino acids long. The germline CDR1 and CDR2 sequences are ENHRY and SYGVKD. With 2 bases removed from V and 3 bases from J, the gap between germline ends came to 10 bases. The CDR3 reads CAISEGVGEETQYF. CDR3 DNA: TGTGCCATCAGTGAGGGGGTAGGGGAAGAGACCCAGTACTTC.

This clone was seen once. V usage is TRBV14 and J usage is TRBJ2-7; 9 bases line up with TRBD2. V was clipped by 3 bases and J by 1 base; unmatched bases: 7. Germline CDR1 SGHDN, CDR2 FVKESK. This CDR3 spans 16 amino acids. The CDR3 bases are TGTGCCAGCAGCCAGTATAACAGCGGGGGGTCCTACGAGCAGTACTTC. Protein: CASSQYNSGGSYEQYF.

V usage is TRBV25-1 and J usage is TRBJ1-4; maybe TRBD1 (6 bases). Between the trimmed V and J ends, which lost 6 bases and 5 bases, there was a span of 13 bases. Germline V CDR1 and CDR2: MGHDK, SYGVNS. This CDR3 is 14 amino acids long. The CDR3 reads CASSIGTPNEKLFF. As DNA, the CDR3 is TGTGCCAGCAGCATCGGGACACCAAATGAAAAACTGTTTTTT. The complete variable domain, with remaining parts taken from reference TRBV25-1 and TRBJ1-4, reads EADIYQTPRYLVIGTGKKITLECSQTMGHDKMYWYQQDPGMELHLIHYSYGVNSTEKGDLSSESTVSRIRTEHFPLTLESARPSHTSQYLCASSIGTPNEKLFFGSGTQLSVL.

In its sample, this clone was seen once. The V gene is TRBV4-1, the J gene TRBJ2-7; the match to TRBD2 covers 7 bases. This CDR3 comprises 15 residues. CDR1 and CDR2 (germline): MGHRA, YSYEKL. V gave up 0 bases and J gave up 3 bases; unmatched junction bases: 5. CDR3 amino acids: CASSQDRGGLYEQYF. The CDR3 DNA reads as TGCGCCAGCAGCCAAGACCGGGGAGGGCTCTACGAGCAGTACTTC.

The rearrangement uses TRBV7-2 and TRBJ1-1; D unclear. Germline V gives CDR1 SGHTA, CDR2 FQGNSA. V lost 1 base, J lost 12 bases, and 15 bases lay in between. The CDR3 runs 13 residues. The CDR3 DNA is TGTGCCAGCAGCTTAGTTCAGGCGGAAATTTCTTTCTTT. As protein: CASSLVQAEISFF.

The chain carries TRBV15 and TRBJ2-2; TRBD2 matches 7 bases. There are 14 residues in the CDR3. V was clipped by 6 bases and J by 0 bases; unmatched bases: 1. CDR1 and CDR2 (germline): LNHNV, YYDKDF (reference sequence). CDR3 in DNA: TGTGCCACCAGGAGCGGGACGAACACCGGGGAGCTGTTTTTT. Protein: CATRSGTNTGELFF.

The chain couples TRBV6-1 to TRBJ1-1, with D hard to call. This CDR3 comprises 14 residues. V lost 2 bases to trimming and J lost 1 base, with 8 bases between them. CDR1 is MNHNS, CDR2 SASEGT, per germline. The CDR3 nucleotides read TGTGCCAGCAGTGAATTGTATAAGAACACTGAAGCTTTCTTT. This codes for CASSELYKNTEAFF.

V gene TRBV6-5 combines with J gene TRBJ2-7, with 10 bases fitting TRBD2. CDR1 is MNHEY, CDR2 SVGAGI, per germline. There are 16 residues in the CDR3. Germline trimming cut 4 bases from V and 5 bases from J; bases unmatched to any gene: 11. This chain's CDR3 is CASSWRAGGPEDEQYF. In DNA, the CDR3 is TGTGCCAGCAGTTGGCGAGCGGGAGGGCCGGAGGACGAGCAGTACTTC.